This T cell receptor (beta chain) emerged from a study of T-cell reconstitution after alpha-beta-depleted transplantation in children. This clonotype was picked up a small number of times. As it was prepared, the TCRbeta library received unique molecular identifiers. MiXCR was run by TCRdb on the PCR reads, yielding one entry per CDR3 protein. The data contain 330,000 or so distinct CDR3 sequences, approximately 10% of them singletons. Here the sequenced sample was PBMCs from the stem cell graft donor, taken from the stem cell graft. The clonotype comes from a human donor who donated a stem cell graft to a child with acute lymphoblastic leukemia.

The DNA for the CDR3 is TGTGCCAGCAGCCTACCCCCAGGCAATGAGCAGTTCTTC. Amino acid sequence: CASSLPPGNEQFF. The chain uses TRBV7-9 and TRBJ2-1, with D uncertain. There are 13 residues in the CDR3. Germline V CDR1 and CDR2: SEHNR, FQNEAQ (reference sequence). Trimming pared 5 bases from V and 6 bases from J, leaving 11 bases between.